The text below deals with one TCR beta chain. This sample stems from a study of shared clonotypes between healthy human individuals. The donors were all Caucasian adults (living in Nashville, Tennessee). Splitting of CD4+ cells produced CD45RA+ naive and CD45RA-negative memory subsets. Germline loops: CDR1 SGHKS, CDR2 YYEKEE (reference sequence). The CDR3 contains 13 residues. The ends were cut back, 2 bases at V and 1 base at J, with 7 bases in the middle. Here immunoSEQ multiplex PCR was the method, and the copy in TCRdb shows in-frame clones only, minus some. The repertoire holds roughly 2 million clones, with about 95% as singletons.

The rearrangement uses TRBV5-5 and TRBJ2-7; D remains unclear. The sequence derives from a man between 18 and 35 years old in good health. What was sequenced was naive CD4+ T cells sorted from blood. Subset defined: CD45RA+ positively selected. The CDR3 DNA is TGTGCCAGCAGCTTTGCGCGATCCTACGAGCAGTACTTC. Translating it yields CASSFARSYEQYF.